This TCR beta chain is drawn from a study of T cell responses to AZD1222 COVID-19 vaccine. Findings and caveats of the study: Clonal diversity was possibly underestimated; the donors were predominantly white British and more often female.

The CDR3 extends over 17 amino acids. Germline lookup yields CDR1 LNHDA and CDR2 SQIVND (reference sequence). J was trimmed by 0 bases and V by 6 bases; bases with no gene match: 11. Comment on this clone: Its specificity is unknown.

Only in-frame clones appear in the TCRdb table, and some are missing; sequencing was by immunoSEQ multiplex PCR. The data show 100,000 to 150,000 clones, 75% to 90% seen once. The sample here was peripheral blood, taken on day 0 of AZD1222 vaccination. J is TRBJ1-5 and V is TRBV19; 7 nucleotides align to TRBD1. The origin of this receptor is an adult in good health. CDR3 coding DNA: TGTGCCAGTAGCCGAGACAGGGTTGGAAATAGCAATCAGCCCCAGCATTTT. Amino acid sequence: CASSRDRVGNSNQPQHF.